The sequence of this T cell receptor beta chain was determined in a study of cytomegalovirus exposure and HLA in healthy donors. Study findings and constraints: The study dropped some indistinguishable V segments, TRBV6-2 and TRBV6-3 among them. A few CMV-associated chains proved CMV antigen-specific in vitro. Differences between HLA loci emerged in a later analysis of TCR association rates, with DRB1 most and HLA-C fewest. Among TCR beta chains, those listed as cytomegalovirus-associated numbered fewer than 200.

The CDR3 runs to 15 residues. V was cut by 2 bases and J by 3 bases, with 10 bases left in between. The germline CDR1 and CDR2 sequences are SGHTA and FQGTGA. This clone was counted once. What it binds is not known. A multiplex PCR was run with 60 Vbeta primers and 13 Jbeta primers. TCRdb's copy holds only in-frame clones and misses some; the assay was immunoSEQ multiplex PCR. Seen here are 100,000 to 120,000 clones, 80% to 85% observed once, and the top ten hold 2.5% to 3%. Source material: PBMCs. The chain couples TRBV7-3 to TRBJ2-2; D not certain. The TCR comes from a woman in her sixties in good health and CMV-seropositive. CDR3 bases: TGTGCCAGCAGCTTAGTAGGCGGTTACACCGGGGAGCTGTTTTTT. It encodes CASSLVGGYTGELFF.